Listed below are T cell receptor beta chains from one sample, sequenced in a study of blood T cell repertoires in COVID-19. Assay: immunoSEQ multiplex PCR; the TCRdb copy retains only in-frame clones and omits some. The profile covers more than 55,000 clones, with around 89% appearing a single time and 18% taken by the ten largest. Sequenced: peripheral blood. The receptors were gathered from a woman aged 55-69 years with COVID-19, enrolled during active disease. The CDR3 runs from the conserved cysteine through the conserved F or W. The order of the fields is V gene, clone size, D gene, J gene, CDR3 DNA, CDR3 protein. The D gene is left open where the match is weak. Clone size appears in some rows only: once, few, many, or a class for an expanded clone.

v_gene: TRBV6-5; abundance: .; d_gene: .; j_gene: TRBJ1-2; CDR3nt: TGTGCCAGCAGTTACCAGGGCGCAACTAACTATGGCTACACCTTC; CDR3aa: CASSYQGATNYGYTF
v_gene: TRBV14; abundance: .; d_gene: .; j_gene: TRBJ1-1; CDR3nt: TGTGCCAGCAGCCTCCAAGCGGGGGGCACTGAAGCTTTCTTT; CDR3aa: CASSLQAGGTEAFF
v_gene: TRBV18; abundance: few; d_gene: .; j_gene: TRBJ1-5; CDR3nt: TGTGCCAGCTCACCCGGACGTCAGGGACAGCCCCAGCATTTT; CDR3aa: CASSPGRQGQPQHF
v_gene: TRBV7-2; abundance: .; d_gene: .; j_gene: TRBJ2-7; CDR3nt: TGTGCCAGCAGCCGATATGAGACCTACGAGCAGTACTTC; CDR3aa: CASSRYETYEQYF
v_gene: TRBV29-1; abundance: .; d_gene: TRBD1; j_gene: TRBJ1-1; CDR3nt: TGCAGCGCCACAGGACAGGGGACGAACACTGAAGCTTTCTTT; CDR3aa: CSATGQGTNTEAFF
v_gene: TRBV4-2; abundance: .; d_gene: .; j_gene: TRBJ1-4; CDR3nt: TGTGCCAGCAGCCCGCCTTCGATCGGGGTATCTAATGAAAAACTGTTTTTT; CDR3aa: CASSPPSIGVSNEKLFF
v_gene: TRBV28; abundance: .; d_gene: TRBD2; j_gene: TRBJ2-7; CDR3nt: TGTGCCAGCAGTTTATCGGCTAGCGGGAGTTCCTACGAGCAGTACTTC; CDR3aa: CASSLSASGSSYEQYF
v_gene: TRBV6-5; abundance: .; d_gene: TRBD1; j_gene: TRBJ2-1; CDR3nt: TGTGCCAGCAGTTACTCGGGGACAGGGGCCGATGAGCAGTTCTTC; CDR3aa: CASSYSGTGADEQFF
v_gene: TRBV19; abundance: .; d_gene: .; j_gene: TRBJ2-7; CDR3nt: TGTGCCAGTAGTATCGAGGCCATTCCCTACGAGCAGTACTTC; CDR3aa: CASSIEAIPYEQYF
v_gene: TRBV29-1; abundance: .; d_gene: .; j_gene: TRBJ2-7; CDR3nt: TGCAGCGTTGAAATTTGGCCCTCCGAGCAGTACTTC; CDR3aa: CSVEIWPSEQYF
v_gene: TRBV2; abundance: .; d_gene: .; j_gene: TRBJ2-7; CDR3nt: TGTGCCAGCACAGGGGACGAGCAGTACTTC; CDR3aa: CASTGDEQYF
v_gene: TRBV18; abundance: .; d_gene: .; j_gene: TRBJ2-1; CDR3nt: TGTGCCAGCTCACCAAACGGGGAAAACTCCTACAATGAGCAGTTCTTC; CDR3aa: CASSPNGENSYNEQFF
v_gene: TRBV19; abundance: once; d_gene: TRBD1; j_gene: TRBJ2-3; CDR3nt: TGTGCCAGTAGTCTCCGGGACAGGGCATACACAGATACGCAGTATTTT; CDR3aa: CASSLRDRAYTDTQYF
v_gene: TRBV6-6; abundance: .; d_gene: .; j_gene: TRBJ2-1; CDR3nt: TGTGCCAGCAGTAGCCGAGGAGGGAACAATGAGCAGTTCTTC; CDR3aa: CASSSRGGNNEQFF
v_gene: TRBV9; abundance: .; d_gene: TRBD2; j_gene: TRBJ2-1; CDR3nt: TGTGCCAGCAGCCCGAGACCCCTAGCGGACTCCTACAATGAGCAGTTCTTC; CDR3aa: CASSPRPLADSYNEQFF
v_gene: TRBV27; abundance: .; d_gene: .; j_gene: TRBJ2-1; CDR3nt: TGTGCCAGCGAGCCCAGACGAGGCCCAAGCAACAATGAGCAGTTCTTC; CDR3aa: CASEPRRGPSNNEQFF
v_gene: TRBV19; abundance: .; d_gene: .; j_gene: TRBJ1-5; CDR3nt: TGTGCCAGTAGCCGGGCTGTCGGACAGTTCAATCAGCCCCAGCATTTT; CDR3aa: CASSRAVGQFNQPQHF
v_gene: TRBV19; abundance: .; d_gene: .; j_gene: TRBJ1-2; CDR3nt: TGTGCCAGTAGTATAGTTCTGGGGCAAGGTGGCTACACCTTC; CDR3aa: CASSIVLGQGGYTF
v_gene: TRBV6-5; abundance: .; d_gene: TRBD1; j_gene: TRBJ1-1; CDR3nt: TGTGCCAGCAGGGGGGACAGGGGGATGAACACTGAAGCTTTCTTT; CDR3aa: CASRGDRGMNTEAFF
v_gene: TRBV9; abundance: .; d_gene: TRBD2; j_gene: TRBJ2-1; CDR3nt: TGTGCCAGCAGCGTGCAACTAGCGGGAGGGCCAGGCAATGAGCAGTTCTTC; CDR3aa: CASSVQLAGGPGNEQFF
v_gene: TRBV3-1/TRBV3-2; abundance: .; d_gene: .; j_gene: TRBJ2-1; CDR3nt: TGTGCCAGCAGCCCGGGGGGCGGGATTGGGACCAATGAGCAGTTCTTC; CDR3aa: CASSPGGGIGTNEQFF
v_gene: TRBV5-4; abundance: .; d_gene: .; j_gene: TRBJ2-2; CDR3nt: TGTGCCAGCAGCTTGGTCGGGAGCGGGTCCGGGGAGCTGTTTTTT; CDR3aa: CASSLVGSGSGELFF
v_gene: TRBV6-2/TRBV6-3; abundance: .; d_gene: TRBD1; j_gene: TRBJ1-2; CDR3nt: TGTGCCAGCAGTTACACGCCCGGGACAGGGGGCCTTGTTGGCTACACCTTC; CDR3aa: CASSYTPGTGGLVGYTF
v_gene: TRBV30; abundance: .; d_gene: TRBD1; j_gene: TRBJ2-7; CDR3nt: TGTGCCTGGAGCCGGGACAGATCCTACGAGCAGTACTTC; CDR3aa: CAWSRDRSYEQYF
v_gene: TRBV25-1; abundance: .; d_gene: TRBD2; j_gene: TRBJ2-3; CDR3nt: TGTGCCAGCAGCCTCGGGAGGACCGATACGCAGTATTTT; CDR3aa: CASSLGRTDTQYF
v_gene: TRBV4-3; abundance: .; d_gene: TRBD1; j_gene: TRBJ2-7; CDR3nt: TGCGCCAGCAGCCGGGACAGCCGCTCTTCCTACGAGCAGTACTTC; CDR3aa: CASSRDSRSSYEQYF
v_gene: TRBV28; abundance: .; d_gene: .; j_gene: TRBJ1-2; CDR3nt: TGTGCCAGCAGTTTTCAGAGGTATGGCTACACCTTC; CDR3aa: CASSFQRYGYTF
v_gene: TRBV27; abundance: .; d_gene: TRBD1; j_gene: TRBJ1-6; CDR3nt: TGTGCCAGCAGTCGTCAGACAGGGGCCTCTAATTCACCCCTCCACTTT; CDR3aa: CASSRQTGASNSPLHF
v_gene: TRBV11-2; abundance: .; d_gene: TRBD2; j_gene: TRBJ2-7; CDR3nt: TGTGCCAGCAGCTTAGCTCTAGCGGGAGTCCACGAGCAGTACTTC; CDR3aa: CASSLALAGVHEQYF
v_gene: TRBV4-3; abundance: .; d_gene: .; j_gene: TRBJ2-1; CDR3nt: TGCGCCAGCAGCCAGGGCCTTATAAGCAATGAGCAGTTCTTC; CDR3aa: CASSQGLISNEQFF
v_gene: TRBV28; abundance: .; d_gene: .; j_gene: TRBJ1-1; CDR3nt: TGTGCCAGCAGTTTTTGGCAAGCTGAAGCTTTCTTT; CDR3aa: CASSFWQAEAFF
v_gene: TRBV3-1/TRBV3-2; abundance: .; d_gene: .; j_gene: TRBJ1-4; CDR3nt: TGTGCCAGCAGCCCAGGGAAGGTGTTGAATGAAAAACTGTTTTTT; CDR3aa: CASSPGKVLNEKLFF
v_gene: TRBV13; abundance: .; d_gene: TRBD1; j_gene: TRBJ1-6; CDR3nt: TGTGCCAGCAGCTTAGCCCCGGGATTGGACAGGGGAAATTCACCCCTCCACTTT; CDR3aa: CASSLAPGLDRGNSPLHF
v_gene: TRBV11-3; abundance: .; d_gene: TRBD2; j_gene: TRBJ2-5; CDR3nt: TGTGCCAGCAGCGTTGATCGGGGGGGAGAGACCCAGTACTTC; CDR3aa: CASSVDRGGETQYF
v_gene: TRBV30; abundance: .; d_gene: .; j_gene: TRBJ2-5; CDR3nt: TGTGCCTGGAGTGTATGGTCAGGGGGAGGGACCCAGTACTTC; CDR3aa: CAWSVWSGGGTQYF
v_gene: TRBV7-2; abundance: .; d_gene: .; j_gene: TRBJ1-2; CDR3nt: TGTGCCAGCAGCCCGGACAGTAACTATGGCTACACCTTC; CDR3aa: CASSPDSNYGYTF
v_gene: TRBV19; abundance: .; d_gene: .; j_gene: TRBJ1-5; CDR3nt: TGTGCCAGTAGTAGGGGGGAAGGTTATAGCAATCAGCCCCAGCATTTT; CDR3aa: CASSRGEGYSNQPQHF
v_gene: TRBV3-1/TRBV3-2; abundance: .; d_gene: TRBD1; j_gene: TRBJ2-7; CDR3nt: TGTGCCAGCAGCCCTTTGCGGACAGGGGGCTGGTACGAGCAGTACTTC; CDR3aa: CASSPLRTGGWYEQYF
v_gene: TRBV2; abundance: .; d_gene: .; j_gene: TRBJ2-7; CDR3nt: TGTGCCAGCACTGGAACAGTGGATTCCTACGAGCAGTACTTC; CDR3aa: CASTGTVDSYEQYF
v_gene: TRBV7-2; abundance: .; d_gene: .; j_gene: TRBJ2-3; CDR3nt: TGTGCCAGCAGCCCCAGCGGCCGCACAGATACGCAGTATTTT; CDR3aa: CASSPSGRTDTQYF
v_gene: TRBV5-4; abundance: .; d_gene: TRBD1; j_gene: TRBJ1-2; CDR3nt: TGTGCCAGCAGCGTCACAGGGGCAACGGGCTACACCTTC; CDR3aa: CASSVTGATGYTF
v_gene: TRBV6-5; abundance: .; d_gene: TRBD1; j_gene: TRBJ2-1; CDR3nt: TGTGCCAGTCTCAGAAGACAGGGGGGGAACAATGAGCAGTTCTTC; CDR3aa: CASLRRQGGNNEQFF
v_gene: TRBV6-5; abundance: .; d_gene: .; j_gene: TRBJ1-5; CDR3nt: TGTGCCAGCAGACGAACAGCGGATAGCAATCAGCCCCAGCATTTT; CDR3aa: CASRRTADSNQPQHF
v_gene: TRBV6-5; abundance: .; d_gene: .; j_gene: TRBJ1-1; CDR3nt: TGTGCCAGCTCCAGGGGAGCAGGGGATACTGAAGCTTTCTTT; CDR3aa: CASSRGAGDTEAFF
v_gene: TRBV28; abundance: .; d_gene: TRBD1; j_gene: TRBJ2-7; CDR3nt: TGTGCCAGCAGTTCCCCCGGGACAGGACCCTACGAGCAGTACTTC; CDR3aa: CASSSPGTGPYEQYF
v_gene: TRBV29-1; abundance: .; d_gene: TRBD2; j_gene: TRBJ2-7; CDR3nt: TGCAGCGTGGGGGGGCTAGCGGGGCTCTCCTACGAGCAGTACTTC; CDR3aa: CSVGGLAGLSYEQYF
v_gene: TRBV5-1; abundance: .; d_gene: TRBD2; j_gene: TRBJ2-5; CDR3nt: TGCGCCAGCAGCTTGGCTACTAGCGGGGGCCGGGAGACCCAGTACTTC; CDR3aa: CASSLATSGGRETQYF
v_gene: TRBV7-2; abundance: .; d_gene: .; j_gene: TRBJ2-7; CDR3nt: TGTGCCAGCAGCTTAGGGAGGGGCCGCGAGCAGTACTTC; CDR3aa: CASSLGRGREQYF
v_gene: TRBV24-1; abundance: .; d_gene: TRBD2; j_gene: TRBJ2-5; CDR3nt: TGTGCCACCAGTGGACTAGCGACCCAAGAGACCCAGTACTTC; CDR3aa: CATSGLATQETQYF
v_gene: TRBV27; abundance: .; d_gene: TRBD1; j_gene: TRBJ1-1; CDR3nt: TGTGCCAGCTCGCTGGCGGGGACAGGGGGCTACTCGATGGGAGCTTTCTTT; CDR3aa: CASSLAGTGGYSMGAFF
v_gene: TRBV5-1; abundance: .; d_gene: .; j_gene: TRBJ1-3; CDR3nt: TGCGCCAGCAGCTTGGCCGTGGGAAACACCATATATTTT; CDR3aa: CASSLAVGNTIYF
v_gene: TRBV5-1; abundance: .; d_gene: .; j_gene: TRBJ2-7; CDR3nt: TGCGCCAGCAGCGCTAGGTTATTTCTACACCCAAAGAGTTCCTACGAGCAGTACTTC; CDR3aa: CASSARLFLHPKSSYEQYF
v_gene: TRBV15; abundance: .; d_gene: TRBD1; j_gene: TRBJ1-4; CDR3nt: TGTGCCACCAGCGGGACAGGGTGGGATGAAAAACTGTTTTTT; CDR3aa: CATSGTGWDEKLFF
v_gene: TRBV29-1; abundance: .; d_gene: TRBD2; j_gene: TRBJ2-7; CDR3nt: TGCAGCGCCGAAGGGACTAGCGGTGTGGGTGACGAGCAGTACTTC; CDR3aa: CSAEGTSGVGDEQYF
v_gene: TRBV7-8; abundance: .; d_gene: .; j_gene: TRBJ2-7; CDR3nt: TGTGCCAGCAGCTCCCCTGAGACAGGGAGGAGCTCCTACGAGCAGTACTTC; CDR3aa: CASSSPETGRSSYEQYF
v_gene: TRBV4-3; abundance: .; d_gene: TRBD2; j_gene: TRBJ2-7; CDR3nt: TGCGCCAGCAGCCAAGGGACTGGAACGGGGGGGCAGTACTTC; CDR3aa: CASSQGTGTGGQYF
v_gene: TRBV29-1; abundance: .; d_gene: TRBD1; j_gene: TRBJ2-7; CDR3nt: TGCAGCGTTGGGGCAGGGGGCGTGGACGAGCAGTACTTC; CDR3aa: CSVGAGGVDEQYF
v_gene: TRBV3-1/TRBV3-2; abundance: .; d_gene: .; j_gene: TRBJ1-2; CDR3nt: TGTGCCAGCAGCCTACGACCGGGAGTGGTCGATGGCTACACCTTC; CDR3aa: CASSLRPGVVDGYTF
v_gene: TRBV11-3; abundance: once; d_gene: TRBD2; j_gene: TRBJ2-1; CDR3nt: TGTGCCAGCAGCTTACTAGCGGCAAAAAACAATGAGCAGTTCTTC; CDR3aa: CASSLLAAKNNEQFF
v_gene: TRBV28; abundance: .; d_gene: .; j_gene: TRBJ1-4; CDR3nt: TGTGCCAGCAGTTTTGATCCGGGGAGGGGGGAAAAACTGTTTTTT; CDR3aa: CASSFDPGRGEKLFF